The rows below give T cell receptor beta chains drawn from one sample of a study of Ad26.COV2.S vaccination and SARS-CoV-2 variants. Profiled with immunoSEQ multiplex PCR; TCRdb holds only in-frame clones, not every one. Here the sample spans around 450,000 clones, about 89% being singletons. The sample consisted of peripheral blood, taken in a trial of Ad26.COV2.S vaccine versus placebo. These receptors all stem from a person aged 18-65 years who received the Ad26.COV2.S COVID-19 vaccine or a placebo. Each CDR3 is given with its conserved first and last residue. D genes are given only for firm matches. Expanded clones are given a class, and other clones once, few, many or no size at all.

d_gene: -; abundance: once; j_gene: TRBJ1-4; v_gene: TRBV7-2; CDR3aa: CASRLTQGFGEKLFF; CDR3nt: TGTGCCAGCAGGCTCACACAGGGCTTCGGTGAAAAACTGTTTTTT
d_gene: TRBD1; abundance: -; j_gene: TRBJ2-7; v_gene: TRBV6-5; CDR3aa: CASSKLTGSDEQYF; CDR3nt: TGTGCCAGCAGTAAATTGACAGGGTCTGACGAGCAGTACTTC
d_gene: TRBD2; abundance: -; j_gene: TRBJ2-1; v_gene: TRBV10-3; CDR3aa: CAISERGGAAGYNEQFF; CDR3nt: TGTGCCATCAGTGAACGCGGGGGGGCAGCGGGTTACAATGAGCAGTTCTTC
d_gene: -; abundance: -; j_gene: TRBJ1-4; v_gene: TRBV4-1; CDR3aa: CASTPRGGAREKLFF; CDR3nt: TGCGCCAGTACCCCCAGGGGAGGGGCTCGCGAAAAACTGTTTTTT
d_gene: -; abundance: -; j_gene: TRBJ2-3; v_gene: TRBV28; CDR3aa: CASNPRVGGQYF; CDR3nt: TGTGCCAGCAACCCTCGAGTGGGGGGGCAGTATTTT
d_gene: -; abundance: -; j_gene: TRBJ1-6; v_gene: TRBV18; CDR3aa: CASSPLPFPGNAVSYNSPLHF; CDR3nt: TGTGCCAGCTCACCACTACCGTTCCCTGGGAACGCGGTCTCCTATAATTCACCCCTCCACTTT
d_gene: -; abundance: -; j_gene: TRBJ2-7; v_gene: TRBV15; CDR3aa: CATSSGRLYEQYF; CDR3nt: TGTGCCACCAGCAGCGGGCGGCTCTACGAGCAGTACTTC
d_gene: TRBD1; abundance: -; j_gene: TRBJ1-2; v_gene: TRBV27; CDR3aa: CASSLKGAGGYGYTF; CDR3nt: TGTGCCAGCAGTTTGAAGGGGGCCGGTGGCTATGGCTACACCTTC
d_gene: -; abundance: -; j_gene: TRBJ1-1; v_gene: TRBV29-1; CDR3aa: CSVEVWISNTEAFF; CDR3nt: TGCAGCGTTGAAGTCTGGATATCAAACACTGAAGCTTTCTTT
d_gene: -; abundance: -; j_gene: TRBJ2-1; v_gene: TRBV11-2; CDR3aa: CASSFDRVEQFF; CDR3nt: TGTGCCAGCAGCTTCGACCGGGTCGAGCAGTTCTTC
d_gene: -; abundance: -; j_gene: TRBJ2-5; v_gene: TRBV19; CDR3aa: CASSIRGWETQYF; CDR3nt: TGTGCCAGTAGTATTAGGGGGTGGGAGACCCAGTACTTC
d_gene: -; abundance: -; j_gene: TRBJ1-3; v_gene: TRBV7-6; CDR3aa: CASSLVALPSSGNTIYF; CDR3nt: TGTGCCAGCAGCTTAGTTGCACTTCCTAGCTCTGGAAACACCATATATTTT
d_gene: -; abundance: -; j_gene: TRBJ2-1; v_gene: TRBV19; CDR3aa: CASSIDRGGSEQFF; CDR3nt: TGTGCCAGTAGTATTGACCGCGGGGGCTCTGAGCAGTTCTTC
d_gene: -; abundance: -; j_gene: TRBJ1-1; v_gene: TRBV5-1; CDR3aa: CASSLGPGMNTEAFF; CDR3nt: TGCGCCAGCAGCTTGGGTCCGGGGATGAACACTGAAGCTTTCTTT
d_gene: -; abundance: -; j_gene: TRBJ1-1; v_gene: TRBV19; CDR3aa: CASSIGVAGNTEAFF; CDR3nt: TGTGCCAGTAGTATAGGTGTGGCGGGGAACACTGAAGCTTTCTTT
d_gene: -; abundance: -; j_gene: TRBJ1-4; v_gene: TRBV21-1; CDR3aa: CASSKGGPGQTNEKLFF; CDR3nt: TGTGCCAGCAGCAAAGGGGGACCGGGACAGACAAATGAAAAACTGTTTTTT
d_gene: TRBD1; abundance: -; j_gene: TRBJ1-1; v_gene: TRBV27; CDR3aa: CASSHRTGPAFF; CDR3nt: TGTGCCAGCAGCCACAGGACAGGGCCGGCTTTCTTT